This TCR beta chain was retrieved from a study of CD8 T cells in Susac syndrome. V was clipped by 1 base and J by 1 base; unmatched bases: 1. CDR3 length: 15 residues. The germline CDR1 and CDR2 sequences are MNHEY and SMNVEV (reference sequence). An input of about 0.5 to 1 ug of RNA was subjected to reverse transcription using random hexamers. TCRdb called the immunoSEQ multiplex PCR reads again in MiXCR, with one record for every CDR3 protein. The profile shows approximately 150,000 distinct CDR3 sequences, approximately 95% of them singletons. This TCR derives from a human donor in good health. Sequenced material: CD4+ T cells from PBMCs. V and J are TRBV27 and TRBJ2-7, with 10 bases that match TRBD1. The CDR3 region is CASSLWGQGSYEQYF. CDR3 bases: TGTGCCAGCAGTTTATGGGGACAGGGGTCCTACGAGCAGTACTTC.